Shown below are 27 T cell receptor beta chains from a single sample sequenced in a study of T-cell reconstitution after alpha-beta-depleted transplantation in children. It was with unique molecular identifiers that the TCRbeta library was prepared. One entry per CDR3 protein, called by TCRdb with MiXCR from the PCR reads. The data contain 610,000 or so distinct CDR3 sequences, more than 20% of them singletons. Sequenced here: PBMCs, sampled before TCRalphabeta/CD19-depleted stem cell transplant. Receptor source: a boy younger than two with Wiskott-Aldrich syndrome, due to receive a stem cell transplant.

This clonotype showed up just once. The gene calls are TRBV5-1 and TRBJ1-5; D not resolved. Trimming removed 1 base at V and 3 bases at J, with 14 bases between. The V gene's germline CDR1 is SGHRS and CDR2 YFSETQ. This CDR3 has 16 residues. CDR3 nucleotide sequence: TGCGCCAGCAGCTTGAATTTTTTGGGGTCCAATCAGCCCCAGCATTTT. Translated: CASSLNFLGSNQPQHF.

This clonotype was seen only a few times. V usage is TRBV20-1 and J usage is TRBJ2-3, with 9 nucleotides matching TRBD2. CDR3 length: 16 amino acids. Germline CDR1 is DFQATT and CDR2 is SNEGSKA (reference sequence). The trim removed 0 bases at V and 0 bases at J, leaving 4 bases unmatched. As DNA, the CDR3 is TGCAGTGCTAGAGATGGTACTAGCGGGAGCACAGATACGCAGTATTTT. This encodes CSARDGTSGSTDTQYF.

The CDR3: CSARRRENIQYF. The CDR3 DNA reads as TGCAGTGCTAGGAGGAGAGAAAACATTCAGTACTTC. The rearrangement links TRBV20-1 to TRBJ2-4, with D uncertain. The CDR3 has 12 residues. Per germline, CDR1 DFQATT and CDR2 SNEGSKA (reference sequence). V was pared by 3 bases and J by 5 bases, with 8 bases between.

The genes are TRBV18 and TRBJ2-1, with TRBD2 matching 7 bases. V shed 0 bases, J shed 0 bases, and the junction held 2 bases outside the gene matches. Germline CDR1 reads KGHSH; CDR2 reads LQKENI. The CDR3 consists of 16 residues. The CDR3 region is CASSPPGGSSYNEQFF. CDR3 sequence (DNA): TGTGCCAGCTCACCACCGGGCGGGAGCTCCTACAATGAGCAGTTCTTC.

V gene TRBV5-1 combines with J gene TRBJ1-6; the D gene is possibly TRBD1 (5 bases). Between the trimmed V and J ends, which lost 3 bases and 7 bases, there was a span of 14 bases. The CDR3 loop spans 15 amino acids. CDR1 is SGHRS, CDR2 YFSETQ, per germline. Here the CDR3 DNA reads TGCGCCAGCAGCTCCAGGCCGGGACGGAATTCACCCCTCCACTTT. Translation gives CASSSRPGRNSPLHF.

This clonotype was seen repeatedly, ten times or more. The chain links TRBV18 to TRBJ2-5, with no clear D. Trimming took 2 bases from V and 3 from J, leaving 4 bases between them. CDR3 length equals 12 residues. Germline V gene sequence: CDR1 KGHSH, CDR2 LQKENI. The CDR3 coding sequence is TGTGCCAGCTCACCAGGGAAAGAGACCCAGTACTTC. It is translated as CASSPGKETQYF.

Turning to this clonotype: One junction end does not reproduce the germline sequence, and a read error may be involved. J is TRBJ2-6 and V is TRBV5-1; 8 nucleotides align to TRBD1. The CDR3 is 17 amino acids. Germline-derived CDR1 and CDR2 are SGHRS and YFSETQ. Here the CDR3 reads CASSFGTGISGANFLTF. The CDR3 nucleotides read TGCGCCAGCAGCTTTGGGACAGGCATCTCTGGGGCCAACTTCCTGACTTTC.

The rearrangement uses TRBV20-1 and TRBJ2-3; D is unclear. There are 12 residues in the CDR3. V was trimmed by 8 bases and J by 0 bases, leaving 9 bases between them. Germline lookup yields CDR1 DFQATT and CDR2 SNEGSKA (reference sequence). Here the CDR3 reads CSTSESTDTQYF. The CDR3 nucleotides are TGCAGTACAAGCGAAAGCACAGATACGCAGTATTTT.

As concerns this clonotype: Its ends do not fully match the called genes, so a read error is possible. The genes are TRBV5-1 and TRBJ2-1, with TRBD1 identical over 9 bases. The CDR3 totals 13 residues. Germline V gene sequence: CDR1 SGHRS, CDR2 YFSETQ. The CDR3 region has the DNA TGCGCCAGCAGCTTGTGGGCCCGACAGGGGGAAATCTTC. This codes for CASSLWARQGEIF.

This chain uses TRBV5-5 with TRBJ2-7; 9 bases fit TRBD1. Germline CDR1 is SGHKS and CDR2 is YYEKEE (reference sequence). Trimming removed 2 bases from V and 7 bases from J; junction bases left unmatched: 13. CDR3 length equals 16 residues. The CDR3 DNA sequence: TGTGCCAGCAGCTTTCCCCAGGACAGGGGAAGTAGGGAGCAGTACTTC. Translating it yields CASSFPQDRGSREQYF.

For the CDR3, the DNA is TGTGCCAGCAGCTTGTCGCCGACCGGGACTTTTCGTCAGCCCCAGCATTTT. Translated, it gives CASSLSPTGTFRQPQHF. The J gene is TRBJ1-5, the V gene TRBV7-2, with D possibly matching TRBD1 (5 bases). The CDR3 extends over 17 amino acids. Germline V gene sequence: CDR1 SGHTA, CDR2 FQGNSA. Trimming removed 3 bases from V and 6 bases from J, with 21 bases in between.

J is TRBJ2-5 and V is TRBV7-2, with 10 bases aligning to TRBD2. The germline V gene encodes CDR1 SGHTA and CDR2 FQGNSA. Trimming took 7 bases from V and 5 from J; bases not matched to a gene: 13. There are 16 residues in the CDR3. The CDR3 is CASTLLSGRGGETQYF. The CDR3 DNA reads TGTGCCAGCACCTTGTTGAGCGGGAGGGGGGGTGAGACCCAGTACTTC.

V is TRBV5-6 and J is TRBJ2-1, with 13 nucleotides matching TRBD2. In germline, CDR1 is SGHDT, CDR2 YYEEEE. After removal of 0 bases from V and 6 bases from J, the junction contained 6 bases not matched to a gene. The CDR3 has 17 residues. The CDR3 DNA follows: TGTGCCAGCAGCTTGGCCGGGACTAGCGGGACTTTCAATGAGCAGTTCTTC. Translating gives CASSLAGTSGTFNEQFF.

The sample holds a few counts of this clonotype. V and J are TRBV9 and TRBJ2-7, with a tentative D call TRBD1 (7 bases). V gave up 3 bases and J gave up 2 bases, with 15 bases separating them. The CDR3 sequence is 15 residues long. In germline, CDR1 is SGDLS, CDR2 YYNGEE. The CDR3 reads CASSAGDRVPYEQYF. In DNA, the CDR3 is TGTGCCAGCAGCGCGGGAGACAGGGTACCCTACGAGCAGTACTTC. Complete variable domain (other parts from reference TRBV9 and TRBJ2-7): DSGVTQTPKHLITATGQRVTLRCSPRSGDLSVYWYQQSLDQGLQFLIQYYNGEERAKGNILERFSAQQFPDLHSELNLSSLELGDSALYFCASSAGDRVPYEQYFGPGTRLTVT.

Here the CDR3 reads CASSSQYPARGDTQYF. The CDR3 nucleotides read TGTGCCAGCAGTTCGCAATATCCCGCCCGCGGGGATACGCAGTATTTT. The chain couples TRBV12-3 or TRBV12-4 to TRBJ2-3, with D maybe TRBD2 (5 bases). Trimming left V 4 bases short and J 6 bases short, with 20 bases between. This CDR3 comprises 16 residues.

The chain links TRBV29-1 to TRBJ2-5; D is ambiguous. V gave up 0 bases and J gave up 5 bases, with 10 bases separating them. This CDR3 is built from 13 residues. The V gene's germline CDR1 is SQVTM and CDR2 ANQGSEA. The CDR3 DNA follows: TGCAGCGTTGAAGATGGTGTAGGGGAGACCCAGTACTTC. As protein: CSVEDGVGETQYF.

The rearrangement uses TRBV6-1 and TRBJ1-5, with 8 bases fitting TRBD1. The CDR3 is 15 amino acids. J gave up 0 bases and V 5 bases, and 3 bases lay outside the gene matches. Germline CDR1 MNHNS, CDR2 SASEGT. The CDR3 loop is CASSLRGPSNQPQHF. The DNA of the CDR3 is TGTGCCAGCAGTCTCAGGGGGCCTAGCAATCAGCCCCAGCATTTT.

The chain employs TRBV4-2 and TRBJ2-1; no clear D gene. V lost 0 bases and J lost 3, with 12 bases in between. This CDR3 region has 16 residues. Germline V gene sequence: CDR1 LGHNA, CDR2 YNFKEQ. Here the CDR3 reads CASSQDGLEVYNEQFF. Written as DNA, the CDR3 is TGTGCCAGCAGCCAAGATGGTCTAGAGGTCTACAATGAGCAGTTCTTC.

This clonotype was seen a few times. This chain links TRBV28 with TRBJ2-3; 9 bases match TRBD2. The CDR3 totals 15 residues. Germline CDR1 MDHEN, CDR2 SYDVKM. After removal of 5 bases from V and 2 bases from J, the junction contained 5 bases not matched to a gene. The CDR3 here is CASSTASGNTDTQYF. The DNA for the CDR3 is TGTGCCAGCAGTACAGCTAGCGGGAACACAGATACGCAGTATTTT.

J is TRBJ2-1 and V is TRBV5-1; TRBD2 matches at 8 bases. Germline V gene lookup returns CDR1 SGHRS and CDR2 YFSETQ. This CDR3 comprises 17 residues. V lost 0 bases, J lost 0 bases, and 5 bases stayed unmatched. CDR3: CASSLGLAGHSYNEQFF. The CDR3 region has the DNA TGCGCCAGCAGCTTGGGGTTAGCGGGGCACTCCTACAATGAGCAGTTCTTC.

V usage is TRBV5-1 and J usage is TRBJ2-1, with 13 bases lining up with TRBD2. Per germline, CDR1 SGHRS and CDR2 YFSETQ. The V segment lost 2 bases and the J segment 7 bases; nucleotides outside the gene matches: 6. The CDR3 runs to 16 residues. The CDR3 region is CASSFGTSGAINEQFF. DNA of the CDR3: TGCGCCAGCAGCTTTGGGACTAGCGGGGCCATAAATGAGCAGTTCTTC.

This clonotype was counted a few times. The V call is TRBV14, the J call TRBJ1-1; D gene uncertain. This CDR3 has 14 amino acids. Germline V CDR1 and CDR2: SGHDN, FVKESK. Trimming removed 1 base at V and 1 base at J, with 7 bases between. In DNA, the CDR3 is TGTGCCAGCAGCCAAGTTTTGGGGAACACTGAAGCTTTCTTT. It specifies CASSQVLGNTEAFF.

This chain connects TRBV6-5 to TRBJ2-1; tentative D call: TRBD2 (5 bases). V shed 0 bases and J shed 12 bases, with 18 bases lying between them. The CDR3 spans 15 residues. CDR1 and CDR2 from the germline V gene are MNHEY and SVGAGI. CDR3 sequence (DNA): TGTGCCAGCAGTTACTCGAAAGCGGCGGTCGGCCCGCAGTTCTTC. Translated, it gives CASSYSKAAVGPQFF.

This clonotype was counted between two and nine times. Germline and junction disagree at one end, which may indicate a read error. CDR3: CASSLEGEWIFQETQYF. The CDR3 nucleotides are TGTGCCAGCAGCCTAGAGGGGGAATGGATATTCCAAGAGACCCAGTACTTC. V is TRBV11-2 and J is TRBJ2-5, with D possibly TRBD1 on 6 matching bases. CDR1 SGHAT and CDR2 FQNNGV come from the germline V gene. This CDR3 has 17 amino acids. The full variable domain, rest sourced from reference TRBV11-2 and TRBJ2-5, is EAGVAQSPRYKIIEKRQSVAFWCNPISGHATLYWYQQILGQGPKLLIQFQNNGVVDDSQLPKDRFSAERLKGVDSTLKIQPAKLEDSAVYLCASSLEGEWIFQETQYFGPGTRLLVL.

This clonotype showed up just a few times. One end of the junction varies from germline; a read error may be responsible. DNA of the CDR3: TGTGCCAGCAGCTTACCCAGACTAGCGGGAGGTTTTGGTGAGCAGTTCTTT. Its translation is CASSLPRLAGGFGEQFF. This chain uses TRBV7-2 with TRBJ2-1; 13 bases map to TRBD2. Germline V gene data show CDR1 as SGHTA and CDR2 as FQGNSA. The length of the CDR3 is 17 residues. Together with reference TRBV7-2 and TRBJ2-1, the CDR3 gives the full variable domain: GAGVSQSPSNKVTEKGKDVELRCDPISGHTALYWYRQSLGQGLEFLIYFQGNSAPDKSGLPSDRFSAERTGGSVSTLTIQRTQQEDSAVYLCASSLPRLAGGFGEQFFGPGTRLTVL.

The gene calls are TRBV27 and TRBJ2-1; TRBD2 aligns across 10 bases. Trimming removed 1 base from V and 7 bases from J; junction bases left unmatched: 4. Germline-derived CDR1 and CDR2 are MNHEY and SMNVEV (reference sequence). The CDR3 loop spans 15 amino acids. CDR3 in amino acids: CASSLYLAGVNEQFF. As DNA, the CDR3 is TGTGCCAGCAGTTTATACCTAGCGGGAGTAAATGAGCAGTTCTTC.

This clonotype was counted only a few times. The chain joins TRBV5-1 to TRBJ2-7; TRBD1 agrees at 7 bases. Trimming cost V 0 bases and J 1 base; bases outside gene matches: 13. The germline CDR1 and CDR2 sequences are SGHRS and YFSETQ. CDR3 length: 18 residues. The CDR3 nucleotides read TGCGCCAGCAGCTTGGGTGGACGGGACAGACCTCGATCCTACGAGCAGTACTTC. This encodes CASSLGGRDRPRSYEQYF.